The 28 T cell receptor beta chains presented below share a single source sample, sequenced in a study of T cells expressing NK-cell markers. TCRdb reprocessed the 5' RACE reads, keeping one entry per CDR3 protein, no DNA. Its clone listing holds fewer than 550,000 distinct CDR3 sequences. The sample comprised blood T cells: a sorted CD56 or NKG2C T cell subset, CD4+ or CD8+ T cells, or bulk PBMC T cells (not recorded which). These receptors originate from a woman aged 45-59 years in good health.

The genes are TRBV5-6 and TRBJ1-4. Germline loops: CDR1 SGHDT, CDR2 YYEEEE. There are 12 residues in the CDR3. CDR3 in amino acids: CASSLLGEKLFF.

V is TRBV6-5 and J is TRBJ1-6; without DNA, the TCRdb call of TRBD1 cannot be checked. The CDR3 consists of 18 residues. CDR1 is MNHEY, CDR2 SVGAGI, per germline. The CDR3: CASSYSHRGQAGNSPLHF.

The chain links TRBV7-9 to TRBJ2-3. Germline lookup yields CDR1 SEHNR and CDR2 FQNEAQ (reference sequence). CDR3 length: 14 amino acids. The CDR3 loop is CASSALDARDTQYF.

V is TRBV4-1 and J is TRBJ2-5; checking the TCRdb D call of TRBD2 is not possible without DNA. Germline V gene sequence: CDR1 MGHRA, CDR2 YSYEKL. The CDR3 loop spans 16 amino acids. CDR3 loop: CASSQILQGPGETQYF.

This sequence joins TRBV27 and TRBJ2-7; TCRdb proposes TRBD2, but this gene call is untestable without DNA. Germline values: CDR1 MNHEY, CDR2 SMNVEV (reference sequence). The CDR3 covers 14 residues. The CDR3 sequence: CASGTFSTSAEQYF.

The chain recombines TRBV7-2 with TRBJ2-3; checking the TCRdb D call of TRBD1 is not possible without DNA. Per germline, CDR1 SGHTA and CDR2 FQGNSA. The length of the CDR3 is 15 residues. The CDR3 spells CASSSGDRSTDTQYF.

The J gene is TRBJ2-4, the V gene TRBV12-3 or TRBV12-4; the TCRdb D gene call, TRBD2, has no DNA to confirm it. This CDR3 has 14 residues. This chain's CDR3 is CASSSSREVNIQYF.

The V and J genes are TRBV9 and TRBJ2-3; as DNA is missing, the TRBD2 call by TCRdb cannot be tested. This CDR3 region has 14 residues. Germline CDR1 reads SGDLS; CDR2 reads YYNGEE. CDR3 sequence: CASSQPENTDTQYF.

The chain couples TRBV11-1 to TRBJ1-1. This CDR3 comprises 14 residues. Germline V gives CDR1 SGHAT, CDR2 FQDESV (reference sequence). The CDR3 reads CASSLGMVNTEAFF.

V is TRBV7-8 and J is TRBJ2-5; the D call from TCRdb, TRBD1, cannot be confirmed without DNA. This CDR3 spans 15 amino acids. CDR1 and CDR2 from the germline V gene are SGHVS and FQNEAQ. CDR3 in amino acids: CASSLFGAKQETQYF.

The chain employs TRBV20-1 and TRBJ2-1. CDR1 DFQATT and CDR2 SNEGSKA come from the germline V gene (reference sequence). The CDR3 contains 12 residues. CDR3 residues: CSASLVDNEQFF.

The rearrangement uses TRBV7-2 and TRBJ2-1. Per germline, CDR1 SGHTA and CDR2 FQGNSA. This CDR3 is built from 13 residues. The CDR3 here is CASSSTSNFEQFF.

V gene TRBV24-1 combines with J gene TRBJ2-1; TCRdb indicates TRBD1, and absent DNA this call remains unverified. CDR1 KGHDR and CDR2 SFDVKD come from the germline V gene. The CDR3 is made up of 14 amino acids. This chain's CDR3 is CATSRRASYNEQFF.

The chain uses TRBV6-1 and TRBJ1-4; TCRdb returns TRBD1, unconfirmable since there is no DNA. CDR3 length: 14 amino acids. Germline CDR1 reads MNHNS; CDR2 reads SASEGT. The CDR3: CASSETPGGGKLFF.

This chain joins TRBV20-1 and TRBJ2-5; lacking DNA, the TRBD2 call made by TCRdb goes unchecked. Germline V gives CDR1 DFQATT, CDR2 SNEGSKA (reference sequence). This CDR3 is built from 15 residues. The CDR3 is CSATGLAGGIETQYF.

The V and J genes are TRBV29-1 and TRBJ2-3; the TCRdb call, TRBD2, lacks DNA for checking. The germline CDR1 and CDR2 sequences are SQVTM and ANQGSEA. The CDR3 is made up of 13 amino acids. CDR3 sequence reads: CSVSRGRADTQYF.

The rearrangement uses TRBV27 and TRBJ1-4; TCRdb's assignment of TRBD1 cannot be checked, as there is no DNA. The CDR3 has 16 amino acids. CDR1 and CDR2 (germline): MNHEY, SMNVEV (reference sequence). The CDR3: CASSSYLRGRREKLFF.

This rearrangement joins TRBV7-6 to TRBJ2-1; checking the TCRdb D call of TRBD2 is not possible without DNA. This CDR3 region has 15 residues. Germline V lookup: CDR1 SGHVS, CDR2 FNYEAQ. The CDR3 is CASNPLAGGLGEQFF.

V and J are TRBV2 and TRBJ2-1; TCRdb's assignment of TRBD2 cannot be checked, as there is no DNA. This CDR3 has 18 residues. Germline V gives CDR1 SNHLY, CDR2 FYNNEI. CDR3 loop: CASTKTELAGGSYNEQFF.

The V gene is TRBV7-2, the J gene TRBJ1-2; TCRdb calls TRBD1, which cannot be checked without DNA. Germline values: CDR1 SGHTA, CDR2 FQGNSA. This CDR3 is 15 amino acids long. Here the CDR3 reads CASSSPIRSNYGYTF.

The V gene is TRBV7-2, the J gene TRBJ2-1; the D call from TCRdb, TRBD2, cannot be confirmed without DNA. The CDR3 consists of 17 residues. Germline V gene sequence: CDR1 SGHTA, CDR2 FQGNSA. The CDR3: CASSLALAGGAYNEQFF.

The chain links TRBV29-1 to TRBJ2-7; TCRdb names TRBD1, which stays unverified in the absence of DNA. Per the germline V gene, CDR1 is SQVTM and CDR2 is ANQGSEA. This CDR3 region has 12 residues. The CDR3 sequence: CSVTRTGNEQYF.

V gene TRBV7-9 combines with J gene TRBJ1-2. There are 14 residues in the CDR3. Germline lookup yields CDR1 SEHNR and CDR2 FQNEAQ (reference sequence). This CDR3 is CASSLVGNNYGYTF. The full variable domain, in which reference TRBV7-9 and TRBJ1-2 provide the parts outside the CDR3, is DTGVSQNPRHKITKRGQNVTFRCDPISEHNRLYWYRQTLGQGPEFLTYFQNEAQLEKSRLLSDRFSAERPKGSFSTLEIQRTEQGDSAMYLCASSLVGNNYGYTFGSGTRLTVV.

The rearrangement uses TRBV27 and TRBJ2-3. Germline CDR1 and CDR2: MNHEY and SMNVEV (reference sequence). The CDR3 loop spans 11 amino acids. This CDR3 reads CATQRTDTQYF.

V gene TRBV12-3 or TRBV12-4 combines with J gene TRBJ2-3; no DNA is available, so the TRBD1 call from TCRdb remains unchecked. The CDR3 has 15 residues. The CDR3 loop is CASRIRGSSTDTQYF.

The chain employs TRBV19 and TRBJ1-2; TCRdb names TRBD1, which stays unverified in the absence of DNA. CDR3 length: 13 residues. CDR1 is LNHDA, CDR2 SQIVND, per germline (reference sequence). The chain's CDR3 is CASAGQEAYGYTF. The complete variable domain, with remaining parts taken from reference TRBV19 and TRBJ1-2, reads DGGITQSPKYLFRKEGQNVTLSCEQNLNHDAMYWYRQDPGQGLRLIYYSQIVNDFQKGDIAEGYSVSREKKESFPLTVTSAQKNPTAFYLCASAGQEAYGYTFGSGTRLTVV.

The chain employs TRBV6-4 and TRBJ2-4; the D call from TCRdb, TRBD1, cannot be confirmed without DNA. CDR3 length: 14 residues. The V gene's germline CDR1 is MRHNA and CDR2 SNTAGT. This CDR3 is CASNNPGAKNIQYF.

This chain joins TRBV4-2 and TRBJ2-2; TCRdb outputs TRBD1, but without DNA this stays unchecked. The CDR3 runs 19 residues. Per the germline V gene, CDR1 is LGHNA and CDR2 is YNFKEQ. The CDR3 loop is CASSQEEGGSFGTTGELFF.